This note documents a single T cell receptor beta chain sequence. This sample was taken from a study of blood T cell repertoires in COVID-19. CDR3 length equals 17 residues. CDR1 is PRHDT and CDR2 is FYEKMQ in the germline V gene (reference sequence). V was trimmed by 0 bases and J by 0 bases, leaving 12 bases between them. The protocol was immunoSEQ multiplex PCR, while the TCRdb copy is restricted to in-frame clones and leaves out a portion. The profile shows more than 95,000 clones, over 75% of them singletons. Sequenced material: peripheral blood. This chain connects TRBV13 to TRBJ2-1; a weak D match, TRBD1 (5 bases). The source is a human donor in a cohort sampled during active COVID-19. The CDR3 nucleotides are TGTGCCAGCAGCTTAGGGGACACAAAGAGCTCCTACAATGAGCAGTTCTTC. The encoded protein is CASSLGDTKSSYNEQFF.